This T cell receptor beta chain came from a study of CD8+ T cells in alopecia areata. General study findings and limits: Researchers reported that TCR sharing among patients proved less clear than in mice, possibly HLA-linked. Clonality exceeded that of normal scalp in lesional scalp, most notably in alopecia totalis/universalis. There were also resident alphabeta T cells of normal skin sequenced in scalp samples.

RNA, once extracted, was reverse transcribed into cDNA for use as the sequencing template. Some clones are missing from TCRdb's copy, which holds only in-frame ones; the method was immunoSEQ multiplex PCR. The sample has 95,000 to 110,000 clones, roughly 53% seen once. Germline values: CDR1 LGHNA, CDR2 YSLEER. This CDR3 is 14 amino acids long. The V gene lost 4 bases and the J gene lost 6 bases, with 16 bases spanning the gap. PBMCs yielded sorted CD4+ and CD8+ T cells. Notes on this clone: The antigen remains undetermined.

The chain links TRBV4-3 to TRBJ2-7, with no clear D. The sequence was obtained from a human donor in good health. The sample was CD4+ T cells sorted from blood. CDR3 bases: TGCGCCAGCAGCCCGTCCGCTCCCCCCACCGAGCAGTACTTC. Encoded protein: CASSPSAPPTEQYF.